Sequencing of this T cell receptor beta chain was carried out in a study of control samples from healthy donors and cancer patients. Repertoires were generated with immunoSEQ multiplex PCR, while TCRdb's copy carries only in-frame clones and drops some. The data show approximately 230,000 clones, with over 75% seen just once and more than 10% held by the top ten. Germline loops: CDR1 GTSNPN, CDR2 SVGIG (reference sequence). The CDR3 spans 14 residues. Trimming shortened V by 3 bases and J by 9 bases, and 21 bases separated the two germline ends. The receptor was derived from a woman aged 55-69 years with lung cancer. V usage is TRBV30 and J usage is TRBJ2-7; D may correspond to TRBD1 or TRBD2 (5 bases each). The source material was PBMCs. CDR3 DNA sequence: TGTGCCTGGAGCGCCGGGACCGGAAAAAGAGGGCAGTACTTC. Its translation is CAWSAGTGKRGQYF.